Below, 10 T cell receptor beta chains from the same sample are listed, as sequenced in a study of T cell clones after liver transplantation. Sequenced by immunoSEQ multiplex PCR; TCRdb stores in-frame clones only, minus some. The sample yields about 75,000 clones, roughly nine tenths seen once. The material sequenced was CD4+ T cells from blood, taken before liver transplant. These receptors originate from a human donor who received a liver transplant.

The chain is built from TRBV4-1 and TRBJ2-5; D is unresolved. CDR3 size: 14 residues. The germline gives CDR1 MGHRA, CDR2 YSYEKL. V lost 0 bases and J lost 0, with 5 bases in between. The DNA for the CDR3 is TGCGCCAGCAGCCAAGACCCCGACCAAGAGACCCAGTACTTC. It is translated as CASSQDPDQETQYF.

The V gene is TRBV5-1, the J gene TRBJ1-4; no firm D call. V gave up 0 bases and J gave up 2 bases, with 8 bases separating them. Germline CDR1 is SGHRS and CDR2 is YFSETQ. CDR3 length: 15 amino acids. The CDR3 here is CASSLGGSTNEKLFF. The CDR3 region has the DNA TGCGCCAGCAGCTTGGGGGGATCCACTAATGAAAAACTGTTTTTT.

This chain links TRBV4-2 with TRBJ2-7; D is perhaps TRBD1 (6 bases). Trimming stripped 0 bases from V and 2 bases from J, with 17 bases between. The CDR3 covers 17 residues. Germline CDR1 LGHNA, CDR2 YNFKEQ. CDR3 residues: CASSQERGGTGPYEQYF. The DNA of the CDR3 is TGTGCCAGCAGCCAAGAGAGGGGTGGAACAGGGCCCTACGAGCAGTACTTC.

The chain links TRBV29-1 to TRBJ2-5; unclear D gene. Germline CDR1 reads SQVTM; CDR2 reads ANQGSEA. The CDR3 covers 15 residues. V shed 0 bases and J shed 4 bases, with 15 bases lying between them. CDR3 sequence (DNA): TGCAGCGTTGAAGATCGAAGTCCCCTTGGAGAGACCCAGTACTTC. Residues: CSVEDRSPLGETQYF.

This chain's CDR3 is CAWTGTFGSAGELFF. The CDR3 DNA is TGTGCCTGGACCGGGACCTTCGGGAGTGCCGGGGAGCTGTTTTTT. The chain couples TRBV30 to TRBJ2-2; D is perhaps TRBD2 (6 bases). The V and J ends lost 4 bases and 6 bases respectively, with 18 bases between them. Germline values: CDR1 GTSNPN, CDR2 SVGIG (reference sequence). CDR3 length: 15 amino acids.

The DNA for the CDR3 is TGTGCCGTAAAGGACGGTTGGAACACTGAAGCTTTCTTT. It yields the protein CAVKDGWNTEAFF. The rearrangement links TRBV10-3 to TRBJ1-1; D gene unclear. The germline V gene encodes CDR1 ENHRY and CDR2 SYGVKD. The CDR3 totals 13 residues. Trimming shortened V by 11 bases and J by 1 base, and 14 bases separated the two germline ends.

The chain has TRBV5-4 and TRBJ2-1; D not certain. The V and J ends lost 1 base and 0 bases respectively, with 8 bases between them. Looked up from germline, CDR1 is SGHNT and CDR2 is YYREEE (reference sequence). This CDR3 region has 15 residues. The CDR3: CASSLTASSYNEQFF. The CDR3 coding sequence is TGTGCCAGCAGCTTGACTGCGAGCTCCTACAATGAGCAGTTCTTC.

This clone was seen just once. V gene TRBV5-1 combines with J gene TRBJ2-3; TRBD2 matches 9 bases. The CDR3 consists of 18 residues. CDR1 is SGHRS and CDR2 is YFSETQ in the germline V gene. The ends lost 4 bases at V and 2 bases at J; junction bases unmatched: 14. The CDR3 reads CASSHTSGLADNTDTQYF. CDR3 bases: TGCGCCAGCAGCCACACATCGGGACTAGCTGACAACACAGATACGCAGTATTTT.

This clone occurred once. The V gene is TRBV2, the J gene TRBJ1-3, with 7 bases identical to TRBD1. The CDR3 length is 17 residues. The ends lost 6 bases at V and 0 bases at J; junction bases unmatched: 11. Germline assignment: CDR1 SNHLY and CDR2 FYNNEI. CDR3 bases: TGTGCCAGCAGCCTAACAGGGGTTGGTTCCTCTGGAAACACCATATATTTT. Protein product: CASSLTGVGSSGNTIYF. Variable domain in full (rest from reference TRBV2 and TRBJ1-3): EPEVTQTPSHQVTQMGQEVILRCVPISNHLYFYWYRQILGQKVEFLVSFYNNEISEKSEIFDDQFSVERPDGSNFTLKIRSTKLEDSAMYFCASSLTGVGSSGNTIYFGEGSWLTVV.

This CDR3 reads CASSPGLSGSPHEQYF. Written as DNA, the CDR3 is TGTGCCAGCAGCCCGGGGCTGAGCGGGAGTCCCCACGAGCAGTACTTC. The V and J genes are TRBV7-6 and TRBJ2-7; 8 bases line up with TRBD2. This CDR3 has 16 amino acids. The junction had 14 bases not matched to a gene; V was cut back by 5 bases and J by 5 bases. The germline V gene encodes CDR1 SGHVS and CDR2 FNYEAQ.